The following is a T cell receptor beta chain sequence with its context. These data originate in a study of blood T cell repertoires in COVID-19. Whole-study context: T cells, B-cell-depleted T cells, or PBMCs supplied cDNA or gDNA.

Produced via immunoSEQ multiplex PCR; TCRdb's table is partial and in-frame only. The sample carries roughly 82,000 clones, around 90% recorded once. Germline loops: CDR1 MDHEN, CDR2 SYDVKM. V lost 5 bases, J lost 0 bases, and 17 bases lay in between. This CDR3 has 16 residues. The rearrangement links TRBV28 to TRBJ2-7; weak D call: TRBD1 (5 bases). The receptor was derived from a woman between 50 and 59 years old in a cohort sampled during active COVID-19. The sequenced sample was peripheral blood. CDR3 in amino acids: CASSPRQGRVSYEQYF. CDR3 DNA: TGTGCCAGCAGTCCGCGTCAGGGTCGAGTCTCCTACGAGCAGTACTTC.